The clone carrying this T cell receptor beta chain occurred a few times. Its specificity is unknown. The data were taken from a study of CD8 T cells in ankylosing spondylitis. Whole-study results and caveats: There were earlier reports of some motif variants in reactive arthritis synovial fluid and blood. One TCR beta motif, made up of 7 or 8 highly homologous variants, appeared characteristic of ankylosing spondylitis blood. Clones that were linked to disease were CD8+ and were relatively rare in peripheral blood. Disease-linked clones reportedly concentrated significantly in matched ankylosing spondylitis synovial fluid.

Germline-derived CDR1 and CDR2 are SGHRS and YFSETQ. V dropped 4 bases and J dropped 7; count of bases not matched to a gene: 11. The CDR3 sequence is 16 residues long. For TCR beta, libraries came from quantitative 5'-RACE with molecular barcodes. One entry per CDR3 protein results from TCRdb running MiXCR on the 5' RACE reads. The repertoire holds around 440,000 distinct CDR3 sequences, with under 20% as singletons. This chain links TRBV5-1 with TRBJ1-2, with TRBD1 matching over 12 bases. This clonotype was sampled from a male donor with ankylosing spondylitis. Sequences were obtained from blood, either unsorted or a sorted T cell fraction (not recorded which). The CDR3 reads CASSKGQGAPDGGYTF. DNA of the CDR3: TGCGCCAGCAGCAAGGGACAGGGGGCGCCAGATGGTGGCTACACCTTC.